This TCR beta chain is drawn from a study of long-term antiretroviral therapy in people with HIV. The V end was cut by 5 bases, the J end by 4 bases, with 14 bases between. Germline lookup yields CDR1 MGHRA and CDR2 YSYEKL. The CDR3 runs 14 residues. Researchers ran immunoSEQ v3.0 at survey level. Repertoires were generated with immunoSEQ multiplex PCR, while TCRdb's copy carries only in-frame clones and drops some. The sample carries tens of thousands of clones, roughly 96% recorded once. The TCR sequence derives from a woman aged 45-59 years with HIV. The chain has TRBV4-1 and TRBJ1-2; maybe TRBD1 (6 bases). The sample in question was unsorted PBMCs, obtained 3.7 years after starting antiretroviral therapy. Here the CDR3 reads CASSVQGNSYGYTF. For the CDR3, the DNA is TGCGCCAGCAGCGTACAGGGAAATAGCTATGGCTACACCTTC.